The entry below describes one T cell receptor beta chain. Authors' analysis steps: It was from reference gene primer amplification that nucleated cell counts were estimated. Only in-frame clones appear in the TCRdb table, and some are missing; sequencing was by immunoSEQ multiplex PCR. From that table come the V and J calls and clone size; the DNA was used to work out D and trimming. The sample lists some 700,000 clones; over 80% were seen once. These data belong to a study of blood T cell repertoires in COVID-19. For the study at large: Italy, Spain and the United States were the sources of the convalescent and acute COVID-19 samples. T cells, B-cell-depleted T cells, or PBMCs supplied cDNA or gDNA.

Deletions cut 2 bases from V and 0 bases from J, with 9 bases between. From germline, CDR1 is SGDLS and CDR2 YYNGEE. The CDR3 is 15 residues long. Source material: peripheral blood. The chain uses TRBV9 and TRBJ2-1; D is ambiguous. The sequence was obtained from a woman aged 18-29 years with acute or convalescent COVID-19. The chain's CDR3 is CASSVSTDSYNEQFF. The CDR3 bases are TGTGCCAGCAGCGTTTCTACCGACTCCTACAATGAGCAGTTCTTC.